These T cell receptor beta chains were read from a single sample in a study of blood T cells in healthy people across ages. MiXCR, run by TCRdb on the 5' RACE reads, gives a single entry per CDR3 protein. Here the sample spans 550,000 to 650,000 distinct CDR3 sequences, 27% being singletons. This sample also appeared in a second study, on T cells of mothers and their children.

The specimen was blood. The receptor source for this set is a boy younger than 10 in good health. Each CDR3 is given with its conserved first and last residue. A D gene is named only where the DNA matches it firmly. Clone size is given for some rows only: seen once, a few or many times, or a class if the clone is expanded.

D	V	size	J	CDR3	DNA
NA	TRBV25-1	once	TRBJ2-3	CASSESQAADPTDTQYF	TGTGCCAGCAGTGAATCGCAGGCGGCGGATCCCACAGATACGCAGTATTTT
NA	TRBV21-1	NA	TRBJ1-1	CASSPGTGPEAFF	TGTGCCAGCAGCCCCGGGACAGGGCCCGAAGCTTTCTTT
TRBD2	TRBV16	few	TRBJ2-4	CASSQLVRTSGSSDIQYF	TGTGCCAGCAGCCAATTGGTGCGGACTAGCGGGAGTTCTGACATTCAGTACTTC
TRBD2	TRBV12-3/TRBV12-4	once	TRBJ2-2	CASSRAGVDTGELFF	TGTGCCAGCAGCCGGGCGGGGGTGGACACCGGGGAGCTGTTTTTT
NA	TRBV5-1	NA	TRBJ2-1	CASRLDSSNEQFF	TGCGCCAGCAGACTTGACAGCTCCAATGAGCAGTTCTTC
NA	TRBV4-1	NA	TRBJ2-5	CASSQVANGETQYF	TGCGCCAGCAGCCAAGTAGCGAACGGGGAGACCCAGTACTTC
NA	TRBV20-1	NA	TRBJ1-1	CSARGGVVKAFF	TGCAGTGCTAGGGGCGGGGTAGTCAAAGCTTTCTTT
NA	TRBV10-1	NA	TRBJ1-1	CASSDEGAQNTEAFF	TGCGCCAGCAGTGACGAAGGGGCCCAGAACACTGAAGCTTTCTTT
NA	TRBV6-2/TRBV6-3	NA	TRBJ1-1	CASSYSLEANTEAFF	TGTGCCAGCAGTTACTCGCTTGAGGCGAACACTGAAGCTTTCTTT
NA	TRBV28	NA	TRBJ1-2	CASSNWRSNYGYTF	TGTGCCAGCAGCAACTGGCGCAGTAACTATGGCTACACCTTC
TRBD2	TRBV5-1	few	TRBJ2-2	CASAGGLAGGTGELFF	TGCGCCAGCGCCGGGGGACTAGCGGGAGGTACCGGGGAGCTGTTTTTT
TRBD2	TRBV15	few	TRBJ2-7	CATSRRTSGSYEQYF	TGTGCCACCAGCCGAAGGACTAGCGGCTCCTACGAGCAGTACTTC
TRBD1	TRBV6-5	few	TRBJ1-2	CASSYSGQDLYGYTF	TGTGCCAGCAGTTACTCCGGACAGGACCTCTATGGCTACACCTTC
NA	TRBV20-1	NA	TRBJ1-2	CSASLKGNGYTF	TGCAGTGCTAGCCTTAAAGGGAATGGCTACACCTTC
NA	TRBV12-3/TRBV12-4	NA	TRBJ2-5	CASTREGGALFF	TGTGCCAGCACCAGAGAGGGGGGAGCCCTATTCTTC
NA	TRBV20-1	many	TRBJ2-7	CSASRADLEQYF	TGCAGTGCTAGCCGGGCTGACCTCGAGCAGTACTTC
NA	TRBV27	few	TRBJ2-2	CASSSAKPGELFF	TGTGCCAGCAGTTCCGCAAAACCCGGGGAGCTGTTTTTT
NA	TRBV12-3/TRBV12-4	few	TRBJ1-1	CASSHSPGGTEAFF	TGTGCCAGCAGTCATTCCCCCGGTGGGACTGAAGCTTTCTTT
TRBD1	TRBV18	NA	TRBJ1-1	CASLQGPNTEAFF	TGTGCCAGCTTACAGGGGCCGAACACTGAAGCTTTCTTT
TRBD2	TRBV10-3	NA	TRBJ2-3	CAITGSGRNADTQYF	TGTGCCATCACTGGTAGCGGGAGGAACGCAGATACGCAGTATTTT
NA	TRBV5-4	few	TRBJ1-3	CASSLQGSRNTIYF	TGTGCCAGCAGCTTACAGGGCTCAAGAAACACCATATATTTT
NA	TRBV10-3	NA	TRBJ1-5	CAISEALGNQPQHF	TGTGCCATCAGTGAGGCCCTTGGCAATCAGCCCCAGCATTTT
TRBD1	TRBV6-1	NA	TRBJ2-7	CASRSGTASSYEQYF	TGTGCCAGCAGATCCGGGACAGCGAGCTCCTACGAGCAGTACTTC
TRBD1	TRBV6-5	NA	TRBJ1-2	CASSYKDRGGYTF	TGTGCCAGCAGTTACAAGGACAGGGGTGGCTACACCTTC
NA	TRBV19	NA	TRBJ2-7	CASSPASPYEQYF	TGTGCCAGTAGTCCCGCGAGTCCCTACGAGCAGTACTTC
NA	TRBV27	few	TRBJ2-1	CASSLGPQNEQFF	TGTGCCAGCAGTTTAGGGCCTCAGAATGAGCAGTTCTTC
TRBD2	TRBV11-2	few	TRBJ2-1	CASSFLAGGNVDEQFF	TGTGCCAGCAGCTTTTTGGCGGGAGGGAATGTCGATGAGCAGTTCTTC
NA	TRBV6-1	NA	TRBJ1-4	CASSMGRPYNEKLFF	TGTGCCAGCAGTATGGGACGGCCCTATAATGAAAAACTGTTTTTT
TRBD1	TRBV6-5	NA	TRBJ1-1	CASTSIRGRRTEAFF	TGTGCCAGCACCTCAATAAGGGGGCGTAGAACTGAAGCTTTCTTT
NA	TRBV29-1	NA	TRBJ2-5	CSVDRGLGTQYF	TGCAGCGTTGACCGGGGGCTTGGGACCCAGTACTTC
NA	TRBV29-1	few	TRBJ2-7	CSVAPGAYEQYF	TGCAGCGTTGCTCCGGGCGCCTACGAGCAGTACTTC
TRBD1	TRBV20-1	NA	TRBJ1-4	CSARTGVDEKLFF	TGCAGTGCTAGGACAGGGGTTGATGAAAAACTGTTTTTT
NA	TRBV12-5	NA	TRBJ2-4	CASGLGLGGNIQYF	TGTGCTAGTGGTTTGGGCCTAGGGGGGAACATTCAGTACTTC
TRBD1	TRBV12-3/TRBV12-4	NA	TRBJ1-2	CASSRQGIRYGYTF	TGTGCCAGCAGCCGACAGGGTATACGCTATGGCTACACCTTC
NA	TRBV11-2	NA	TRBJ2-5	CASSLGRQTQYF	TGTGCCAGCAGCTTAGGGCGGCAGACCCAGTACTTC
TRBD2	TRBV20-1	NA	TRBJ2-1	CSARAGTSGADEQFF	TGCAGTGCTAGGGCCGGGACTAGCGGTGCGGATGAGCAGTTCTTC
NA	TRBV11-2	NA	TRBJ2-5	CASSFLQTQYF	TGTGCCAGCAGCTTCCTTCAGACCCAGTACTTC
NA	TRBV3-1	few	TRBJ1-1	CASSRLGTEAFF	TGTGCCAGCAGCCGCCTGGGAACTGAAGCTTTCTTT
NA	TRBV27	few	TRBJ2-2	CAHQRIVLRGPLDTGELFF	TGTGCCCACCAGCGGATTGTCCTACGGGGGCCCCTGGACACCGGGGAGCTGTTTTTT
TRBD1	TRBV29-1	NA	TRBJ1-2	CSAAGQYGYTF	TGCAGCGCCGCGGGACAGTATGGCTACACCTTC
NA	TRBV29-1	many	TRBJ2-4	CSVSPGHRSKNIQYF	TGCAGCGTTTCCCCGGGACACAGGTCCAAAAACATTCAGTACTTC
NA	TRBV28	few	TRBJ2-1	CASSSYGGQQFF	TGTGCCAGCAGTTCTTACGGAGGTCAGCAGTTCTTC